Below are 30 T cell receptor beta chains sequenced from a single sample in a study of T cell responses to AZD1222 COVID-19 vaccine. Assay used: immunoSEQ multiplex PCR; TCRdb lists only in-frame clones, some missing. Of around 150,000 clones listed, around nine tenths are singletons. The sequenced sample was peripheral blood, obtained on day 0 of AZD1222 vaccination. The receptors originated from an adult in good health.

V gene TRBV9 combines with J gene TRBJ2-7, with 9 bases fitting TRBD2. With V trimmed by 7 bases and J by 6 bases, 8 bases remained unmatched. From germline, CDR1 is SGDLS and CDR2 YYNGEE. The CDR3 is 13 residues long. CDR3 loop: CASGVAGDTEQYF. CDR3 nucleotides: TGTGCCAGCGGGGTAGCGGGGGACACCGAGCAGTACTTC.

The V call is TRBV5-4, the J call TRBJ2-7; 11 nucleotides match TRBD2. The CDR3 has 16 residues. Germline V gene lookup returns CDR1 SGHNT and CDR2 YYREEE (reference sequence). The J segment lost 5 bases and the V segment lost 0 bases, leaving 7 bases of the junction unmatched. CDR3 protein: CASSLGVLAGGDEQYF. The CDR3 nucleotides are TGTGCCAGCAGCTTGGGAGTGCTAGCGGGAGGAGACGAGCAGTACTTC.

V is TRBV4-3 and J is TRBJ1-1; 8 bases are shared with TRBD1. V shed 4 bases and J 0 bases; nucleotides not matched to a gene: 7. Germline-derived CDR1 and CDR2 are LGHNA and YSLEER. CDR3 length equals 16 residues. The CDR3 nucleotides read TGCGCCAGCAGCCCATTAGGGACAGGAGTGAACACTGAAGCTTTCTTT. Translation: CASSPLGTGVNTEAFF.

The genes are TRBV30 and TRBJ1-1; tentatively, D is TRBD1 (5 bases). Trimming cost V 2 bases and J 4 bases, with 14 bases left between them. CDR1 is GTSNPN and CDR2 is SVGIG in the germline V gene (reference sequence). The CDR3 loop spans 14 amino acids. The CDR3 region has the DNA TGTGCCTGGAGTCCTCTCGGGGGGAGCACTGAAGCTTTCTTT. This gives the protein CAWSPLGGSTEAFF.

This sequence joins TRBV29-1 and TRBJ1-1; TRBD1 is a possible D gene (5 bases). The CDR3 spans 11 residues. Trimming stripped 3 bases from V and 10 bases from J, with 12 bases between. Per the germline V gene, CDR1 is SQVTM and CDR2 is ANQGSEA. This CDR3 is CSVDSWDVAFF. In DNA form, the CDR3 reads TGCAGCGTTGATTCCTGGGACGTAGCTTTCTTT.

The chain recombines TRBV7-9 with TRBJ2-2; no clear D. Trimming pared 1 base from V and 6 bases from J, leaving 12 bases between. Germline CDR1 is SEHNR and CDR2 is FQNEAQ (reference sequence). There are 15 residues in the CDR3. The CDR3 loop reads CASSLVSQLAGELFF. As DNA, the CDR3 is TGTGCCAGCAGCTTAGTATCCCAGCTGGCCGGGGAGCTGTTTTTT.

The rearrangement uses TRBV19 and TRBJ2-7, with 9 nucleotides matching TRBD1. The CDR3 is 14 amino acids. In germline, CDR1 is LNHDA, CDR2 SQIVND (reference sequence). V trimming: 3 bases; J trimming: 3 bases; junction bases outside the gene matches: 3. The CDR3 here is CASSIGTGHYEQYF. CDR3 in DNA: TGTGCCAGTAGTATCGGGACAGGGCACTACGAGCAGTACTTC.

The genes are TRBV9 and TRBJ2-1; no firm D call. V lost 3 bases and J 12 bases, leaving 16 bases between the germline ends. The CDR3 consists of 13 residues. Germline V gene data show CDR1 as SGDLS and CDR2 as YYNGEE. The CDR3 reads CASSESNGARQFF. DNA for the CDR3: TGTGCCAGCAGCGAATCGAATGGTGCTAGGCAGTTCTTC.

This chain connects TRBV19 to TRBJ1-6, with TRBD1 as a possible D gene (6 bases). Looked up from germline, CDR1 is LNHDA and CDR2 is SQIVND (reference sequence). CDR3 size: 15 residues. V lost 5 bases and J lost 5, with 13 bases in between. Written as DNA, the CDR3 is TGTGCCAGTAGTTGGGGCAGGGGAAATAATTCACCCCTCCACTTT. Translation: CASSWGRGNNSPLHF.

J is TRBJ2-4 and V is TRBV3-1 (or the pseudogene TRBV3-2), with D unresolved. The germline V gene has CDR1 LGHDT and CDR2 YNNKEL (reference sequence). The V end lost 1 base, the J end lost 11 bases, and 18 bases lay between the germline ends. The CDR3 runs to 15 residues. In DNA form, the CDR3 reads TGTGCCAGCAGCCAAGCTCCGGACCCCACATCGTTTCAGTACTTC. Its protein is CASSQAPDPTSFQYF.

The chain employs TRBV6-5 and TRBJ1-2; perhaps TRBD1 as D (6 bases). V gave up 7 bases and J gave up 2 bases, with 11 bases separating them. The CDR3 has 13 residues. Germline V gene data show CDR1 as MNHEY and CDR2 as SVGAGI. In DNA form, the CDR3 reads TGTGCCAGCACTAGGACAGAGAACTATGGCTACACCTTC. Protein product: CASTRTENYGYTF.

The rearrangement links TRBV7-6 to TRBJ2-2, with 7 bases lining up with TRBD1. Germline V gene sequence: CDR1 SGHVS, CDR2 FNYEAQ. CDR3 size: 16 residues. V shed 0 bases, J shed 7 bases, and the junction held 8 bases outside the gene matches. This CDR3 is CASSLAQGDSGGELFF. CDR3 nucleotide sequence: TGTGCCAGCAGCTTAGCTCAGGGGGATAGTGGCGGGGAGCTGTTTTTT. Full variable domain (remainder filled in from reference TRBV7-6 and TRBJ2-2): GAGVSQSPRYKVTKRGQDVALRCDPISGHVSLYWYRQALGQGPEFLTYFNYEAQQDKSGLPNDRFSAERPEGSISTLTIQRTEQRDSAMYRCASSLAQGDSGGELFFGEGSRLTVL.

In its sample, this clone was seen once. This chain links TRBV12-3 or TRBV12-4 with TRBJ1-5; D not certain. The CDR3 extends over 13 amino acids. Trimming removed 1 base from V and 6 bases from J, with 7 bases in between. CDR3 amino acids: CASSLGESQPQHF. Here the CDR3 DNA reads TGTGCCAGCAGTTTAGGGGAGAGTCAGCCCCAGCATTTT.

This chain links TRBV7-8 with TRBJ2-1; 9 bases are shared with TRBD1. Trimming at V came to 1 base and at J to 9 bases, leaving 7 bases not matched to a gene. The CDR3 length is 15 residues. Per germline, CDR1 SGHVS and CDR2 FQNEAQ. The CDR3 sequence is CASSLGDRVRGEQFF. CDR3 sequence (DNA): TGTGCCAGCAGCTTAGGGGACAGGGTAAGGGGTGAGCAGTTCTTC.

The chain has TRBV5-1 and TRBJ1-6, with unresolved D. The CDR3 has 12 amino acids. V lost 0 bases, J lost 14 bases, and 9 bases lay in between. The germline V gene has CDR1 SGHRS and CDR2 YFSETQ. The CDR3 reads CASSLEGSALHF. The CDR3 bases are TGCGCCAGCAGCTTGGAAGGGTCAGCCCTCCACTTT.

The V and J genes are TRBV27 and TRBJ2-1; no firm D call. Germline CDR1 and CDR2: MNHEY and SMNVEV (reference sequence). The CDR3 sequence is 11 residues long. Deletions cut 3 bases from V and 8 bases from J, with 5 bases between. CDR3 region: CASSFLHEQFF. The DNA for the CDR3 is TGTGCCAGCAGTTTTTTACATGAGCAGTTCTTC.

There are a few counts of this clone. The chain uses TRBV28 and TRBJ1-2, with D unresolved. Germline V gene lookup returns CDR1 MDHEN and CDR2 SYDVKM. CDR3 size: 14 residues. V was shortened by 3 bases and J by 4 bases, with 12 bases between the two germline ends. The CDR3 region has the DNA TGTGCCAGCAGTTTTAGGGCAAGAGGCTATGGCTACACCTTC. Amino acid sequence: CASSFRARGYGYTF.

V and J are TRBV6-5 and TRBJ1-3; 9 bases map to TRBD1. Germline V lookup: CDR1 MNHEY, CDR2 SVGAGI. The CDR3 consists of 15 residues. V was clipped by 4 bases and J by 2 bases; unmatched bases: 3. CDR3 protein: CASSSTGGAGNTIYF. CDR3 sequence (DNA): TGTGCCAGCAGTTCGACAGGGGGAGCTGGAAACACCATATATTTT.

The chain carries TRBV7-2 and TRBJ2-1, with 8 nucleotides matching TRBD1. The V gene's germline CDR1 is SGHTA and CDR2 FQGNSA. The length of the CDR3 is 16 residues. The V and J ends lost 0 bases and 8 bases, in that order; junction bases with no gene match: 9. CDR3 coding DNA: TGTGCCAGCAGCTTAGCCTTCGGACAGGGTCTGGATGAGCAGTTCTTC. Encoded protein: CASSLAFGQGLDEQFF. Complete variable domain (other parts from reference TRBV7-2 and TRBJ2-1): GAGVSQSPSNKVTEKGKDVELRCDPISGHTALYWYRQSLGQGLEFLIYFQGNSAPDKSGLPSDRFSAERTGGSVSTLTIQRTQQEDSAVYLCASSLAFGQGLDEQFFGPGTRLTVL.

In regard to this clone: The same CDR3 arises from other DNA sequences in this sample as well. V and J are TRBV28 and TRBJ2-7, with unresolved D. CDR1 MDHEN and CDR2 SYDVKM come from the germline V gene. The CDR3 contains 14 residues. V shed 3 bases and J shed 3 bases, with 12 bases lying between them. The chain's CDR3 is CASSFSGPLYEQYF. In nucleotides, the CDR3 is TGTGCCAGCAGTTTCTCTGGCCCCCTCTACGAGCAGTACTTC.

This chain connects TRBV4-3 to TRBJ1-1; no clear D gene. Germline CDR1 is LGHNA and CDR2 is YSLEER. The V end was cut by 0 bases, the J end by 10 bases, with 15 bases between. The CDR3 consists of 14 residues. In DNA, the CDR3 is TGCGCCAGCAGCCAAGATAGGGCAGCGGAAGTAGCTTTCTTT. Amino acid sequence: CASSQDRAAEVAFF.

This clone appeared once. This rearrangement joins TRBV20-1 to TRBJ1-6; maybe TRBD1 (6 bases). Germline V lookup: CDR1 DFQATT, CDR2 SNEGSKA (reference sequence). This CDR3 region has 11 residues. Trimming pared 0 bases from V and 13 bases from J, leaving 7 bases between. CDR3 coding DNA: TGCAGTGCTAGAGACCAGGGGCCCCTCCACTTT. It encodes CSARDQGPLHF.

This chain connects TRBV5-8 to TRBJ2-7, with TRBD1 as a possible D gene (6 bases). The germline gives CDR1 SGHTS, CDR2 YDEGEE. The germline V and J ends were trimmed by 6 bases and 0 bases, with 19 bases remaining between them. The CDR3 length is 16 residues. For the CDR3, the DNA is TGTGCCAGCACCAGGGTAGCTCGGGGACACTCCTACGAGCAGTACTTC. It is translated as CASTRVARGHSYEQYF. Full variable domain (outside the CDR3, taken from reference TRBV5-8 and TRBJ2-7): EAGVTQSPTHLIKTRGQQATLRCSPISGHTSVYWYQQALGLGLQFLLWYDEGEERNRGNFPPRFSGRQFPNYSSELNVNALELEDSALYLCASTRVARGHSYEQYFGPGTRLTVT.

The rearrangement links TRBV7-9 to TRBJ1-4; 12 nucleotides match TRBD1. With 3 bases clipped from V and 0 bases from J, the junction kept 5 bases outside the gene matches. Per germline, CDR1 SEHNR and CDR2 FQNEAQ (reference sequence). The CDR3 is 18 residues long. The CDR3 coding sequence is TGTGCCAGCAGCTTTTCCGGGACAGGGGGCCCAACTAATGAAAAACTGTTTTTT. As protein: CASSFSGTGGPTNEKLFF.

The chain recombines TRBV27 with TRBJ1-6; no reliable D call. CDR1 is MNHEY and CDR2 is SMNVEV in the germline V gene (reference sequence). The CDR3 totals 12 residues. V lost 8 bases, J lost 7 bases, and 9 bases lay in between. In DNA, the CDR3 is TGTGCCAGCGGGTACCCAAATTCACCCCTCCACTTT. The encoded protein is CASGYPNSPLHF.

The chain has TRBV5-6 and TRBJ2-1; TRBD2 matches 10 bases. V shed 5 bases and J 4 bases; nucleotides not matched to a gene: 9. Germline CDR1 reads SGHDT; CDR2 reads YYEEEE. The CDR3 totals 16 residues. The CDR3 region is CASSHSLAGEYNEQFF. In DNA form, the CDR3 reads TGTGCCAGCAGTCACTCCCTAGCGGGGGAGTACAATGAGCAGTTCTTC.

The count of this clone is one. The chain recombines TRBV5-5 with TRBJ1-5; possibly TRBD1 for D (5 bases). The CDR3 sequence is 15 residues long. Per germline, CDR1 SGHKS and CDR2 YYEKEE (reference sequence). Trimming removed 0 bases at V and 4 bases at J, with 11 bases between. The CDR3 protein is CASSLGPTVNQPQHF. The DNA of the CDR3 is TGTGCCAGCAGCTTGGGGCCGACAGTAAATCAGCCCCAGCATTTT.

The J gene is TRBJ1-4, the V gene TRBV4-1, with a possible D match to TRBD1 (6 bases). Germline V gives CDR1 MGHRA, CDR2 YSYEKL. The V gene lost 0 bases and the J gene lost 5 bases, with 13 bases spanning the gap. The CDR3 length is 16 residues. As DNA, the CDR3 is TGCGCCAGCAGCCAAGAAGGAACAGGGATAAATGAAAAACTGTTTTTT. This gives the protein CASSQEGTGINEKLFF.

The chain employs TRBV7-2 and TRBJ1-1; 7 positions agree with TRBD1. The CDR3 has 17 amino acids. The junction had 10 bases not matched to a gene; V was cut back by 2 bases and J by 1 base. The germline V gene encodes CDR1 SGHTA and CDR2 FQGNSA. CDR3 loop: CASSLLNTGASNTEAFF. DNA of the CDR3: TGTGCCAGCAGCTTATTAAACACAGGGGCCTCGAACACTGAAGCTTTCTTT. The whole variable domain, remainder taken from reference TRBV7-2 and TRBJ1-1, is GAGVSQSPSNKVTEKGKDVELRCDPISGHTALYWYRQSLGQGLEFLIYFQGNSAPDKSGLPSDRFSAERTGGSVSTLTIQRTQQEDSAVYLCASSLLNTGASNTEAFFGQGTRLTVV.

The gene calls are TRBV5-1 and TRBJ2-7; D possibly corresponds to TRBD2 (6 bases). V was clipped by 0 bases and J by 1 base, with 11 bases between them. Germline V lookup: CDR1 SGHRS, CDR2 YFSETQ. The CDR3 length is 15 residues. Here the CDR3 DNA reads TGCGCCAGCAGCTTGGCTGGTGGGACTTCCTACGAGCAGTACTTC. Translated, it gives CASSLAGGTSYEQYF.